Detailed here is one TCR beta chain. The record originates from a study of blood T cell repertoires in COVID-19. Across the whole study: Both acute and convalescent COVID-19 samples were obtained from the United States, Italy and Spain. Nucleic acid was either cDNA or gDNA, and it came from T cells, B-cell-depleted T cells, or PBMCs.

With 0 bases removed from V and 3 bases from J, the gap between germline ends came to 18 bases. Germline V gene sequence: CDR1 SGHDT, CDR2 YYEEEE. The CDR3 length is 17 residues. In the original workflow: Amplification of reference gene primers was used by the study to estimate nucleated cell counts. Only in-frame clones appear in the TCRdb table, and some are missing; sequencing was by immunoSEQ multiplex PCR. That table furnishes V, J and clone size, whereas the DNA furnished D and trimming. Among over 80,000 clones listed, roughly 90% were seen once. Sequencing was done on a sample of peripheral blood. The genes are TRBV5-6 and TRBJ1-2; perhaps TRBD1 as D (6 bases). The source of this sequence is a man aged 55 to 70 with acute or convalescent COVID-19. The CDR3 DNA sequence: TGTGCCAGCAGCTTGGAACCGAGCAGGGGCTGGGACTATGGCTACACCTTC. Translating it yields CASSLEPSRGWDYGYTF.